In this sample, the clone carrying this T cell receptor beta chain turned up a few times. Its matching antigen is unknown. This specimen comes from a study of T cell responses to AZD1222 COVID-19 vaccine. Clones were sequenced by immunoSEQ multiplex PCR, and TCRdb holds only the in-frame ones, with some missing. This table has 94,000 or so clones, 70% to 90% appearing once. The V and J ends lost 1 base and 8 bases respectively, with 12 bases between them. This CDR3 spans 13 amino acids. From germline, CDR1 is SGHRS and CDR2 YFSETQ. Notes on the study in general: As reported, nearly half of all spike-specific TCRs target variant regions that are unmutated.

V usage is TRBV5-1 and J usage is TRBJ1-1; a possible D gene is TRBD1 (5 bases). This sample comprised peripheral blood, obtained on day 0 of AZD1222 vaccination. This sequence was found in an adult in good health. The CDR3 coding sequence is TGCGCCAGCAGCTTGAGGGGAGGGTACGAAGCTTTCTTT. Translated, it gives CASSLRGGYEAFF. The full variable domain, with the rest looked up from reference TRBV5-1 and TRBJ1-1, is KAGVTQTPRYLIKTRGQQVTLSCSPISGHRSVSWYQQTPGQGLQFLFEYFSETQRNKGNFPGRFSGRQFSNSRSEMNVSTLELGDSALYLCASSLRGGYEAFFGQGTRLTVV.